Listed here is a single T cell receptor beta chain. The method was immunoSEQ multiplex PCR; TCRdb's version includes in-frame clones alone and lacks a portion of them. This sample has fewer than 850,000 clones, with approximately 97% found just once. This record belongs to a study of shared clonotypes between healthy human individuals. Naive-designated CD8 cells lacked CD45RO, were positively enriched for CCR7, and omitted terminally differentiated effector memory CD45RA+ cells. Trimming removed 3 bases at V and 1 base at J, with 6 bases between. CDR3 length: 13 residues. Germline CDR1 and CDR2: LNHDA and SQIVND (reference sequence).

The sequence was collected from a young man in good health. The sample taken for sequencing was naive CD8+ T cells sorted from blood. The chain is built from TRBV19 and TRBJ1-1, with D possibly matching TRBD1 (5 bases). DNA of the CDR3: TGTGCCAGTAGTATGACAGAGAACACTGAAGCTTTCTTT. This translates into CASSMTENTEAFF.